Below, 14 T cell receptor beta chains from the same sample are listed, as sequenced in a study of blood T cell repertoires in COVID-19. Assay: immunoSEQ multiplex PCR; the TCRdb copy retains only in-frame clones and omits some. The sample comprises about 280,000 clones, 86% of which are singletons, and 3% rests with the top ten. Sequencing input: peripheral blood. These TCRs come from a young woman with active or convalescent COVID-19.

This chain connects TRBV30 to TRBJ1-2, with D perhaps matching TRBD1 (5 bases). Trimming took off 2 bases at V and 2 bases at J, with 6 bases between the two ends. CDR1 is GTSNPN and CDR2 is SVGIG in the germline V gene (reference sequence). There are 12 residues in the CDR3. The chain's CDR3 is CAWSQGNYGYTF. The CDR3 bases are TGTGCCTGGAGTCAGGGAAACTATGGCTACACCTTC.

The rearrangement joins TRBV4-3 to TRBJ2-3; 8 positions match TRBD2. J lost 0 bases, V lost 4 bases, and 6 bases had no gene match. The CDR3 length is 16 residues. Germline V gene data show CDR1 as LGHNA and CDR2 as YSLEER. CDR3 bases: TGCGCCAGCAGCCCGGCGCGGGGGGCCAGCACAGATACGCAGTATTTT. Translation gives CASSPARGASTDTQYF.

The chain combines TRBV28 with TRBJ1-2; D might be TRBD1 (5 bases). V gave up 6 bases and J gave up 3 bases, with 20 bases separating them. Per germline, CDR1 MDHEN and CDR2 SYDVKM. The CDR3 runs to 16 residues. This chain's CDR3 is CASSTRGGRADYGYTF. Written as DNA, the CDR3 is TGTGCCAGCAGCACTAGGGGAGGTCGGGCGGACTATGGCTACACCTTC.

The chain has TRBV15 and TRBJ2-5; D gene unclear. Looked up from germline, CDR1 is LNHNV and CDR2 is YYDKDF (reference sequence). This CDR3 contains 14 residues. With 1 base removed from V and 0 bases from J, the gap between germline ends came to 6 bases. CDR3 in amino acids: CATSRGRYQETQYF. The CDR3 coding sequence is TGTGCCACCAGCAGAGGCCGGTACCAAGAGACCCAGTACTTC.

The CDR3 DNA is TGTGCCAGCAGCCAACAGGACAGCCCCAATCAGCCCCAGCATTTT. Its protein product is CASSQQDSPNQPQHF. The chain uses TRBV3-1 (or the pseudogene TRBV3-2) and TRBJ1-5, with D perhaps TRBD1 (6 bases). This CDR3 region has 15 residues. Trimming stripped 2 bases from V and 3 bases from J, with 11 bases between. Germline lookup yields CDR1 LGHDT and CDR2 YNNKEL (reference sequence).

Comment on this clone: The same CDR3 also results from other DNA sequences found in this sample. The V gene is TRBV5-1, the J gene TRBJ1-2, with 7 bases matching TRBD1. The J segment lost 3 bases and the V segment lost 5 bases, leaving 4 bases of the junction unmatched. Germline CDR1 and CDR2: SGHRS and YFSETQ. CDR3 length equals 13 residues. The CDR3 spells CASSPQGDYGYTF. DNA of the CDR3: TGCGCCAGCAGTCCCCAGGGGGACTATGGCTACACCTTC. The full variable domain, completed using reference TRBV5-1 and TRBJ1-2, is KAGVTQTPRYLIKTRGQQVTLSCSPISGHRSVSWYQQTPGQGLQFLFEYFSETQRNKGNFPGRFSGRQFSNSRSEMNVSTLELGDSALYLCASSPQGDYGYTFGSGTRLTVV.

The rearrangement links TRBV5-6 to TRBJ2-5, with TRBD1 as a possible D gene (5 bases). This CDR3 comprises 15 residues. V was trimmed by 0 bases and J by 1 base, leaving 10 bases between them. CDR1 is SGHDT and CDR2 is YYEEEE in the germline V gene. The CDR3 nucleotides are TGTGCCAGCAGCTTGGGTGGACACATCCAAGAGACCCAGTACTTC. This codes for CASSLGGHIQETQYF.

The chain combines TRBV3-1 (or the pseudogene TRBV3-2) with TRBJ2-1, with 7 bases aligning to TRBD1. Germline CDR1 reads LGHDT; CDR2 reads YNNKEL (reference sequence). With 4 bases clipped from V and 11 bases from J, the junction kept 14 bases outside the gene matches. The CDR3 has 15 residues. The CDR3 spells CASSLHDPGQQKQFF. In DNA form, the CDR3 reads TGTGCCAGCAGCCTCCATGATCCGGGACAGCAAAAGCAGTTCTTC.

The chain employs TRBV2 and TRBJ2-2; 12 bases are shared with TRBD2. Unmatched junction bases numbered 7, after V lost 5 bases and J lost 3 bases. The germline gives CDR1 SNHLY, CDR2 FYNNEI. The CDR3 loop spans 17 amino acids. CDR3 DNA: TGTGCCAGCAGTCCCCTAGCGGGGGGGCCGCACACCGGGGAGCTGTTTTTT. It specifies CASSPLAGGPHTGELFF.

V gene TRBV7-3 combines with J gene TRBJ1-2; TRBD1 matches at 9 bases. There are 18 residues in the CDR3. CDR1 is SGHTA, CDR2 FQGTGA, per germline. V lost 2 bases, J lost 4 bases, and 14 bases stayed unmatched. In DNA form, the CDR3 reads TGTGCCAGCAGCTTATACTCAAGAATTCCGGGACAGGGCTATGGCTACACCTTC. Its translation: CASSLYSRIPGQGYGYTF.

The DNA for the CDR3 is TGCGCCAGCAGCCAAGGGGTTACGCCGGGACAGACAGAAGAGACCCAGTACTTC. This gives the protein CASSQGVTPGQTEETQYF. The chain uses TRBV4-1 and TRBJ2-5; 7 bases agree with TRBD1. The length of the CDR3 is 18 residues. Unmatched junction bases numbered 14, after V lost 1 base and J lost 3 bases. Germline values: CDR1 MGHRA, CDR2 YSYEKL.

The CDR3 DNA is TGTGCCAGCAGTTACGTCTATGAGCAGTTCTTC. Encoded protein: CASSYVYEQFF. This rearrangement joins TRBV6-2 or TRBV6-3 to TRBJ2-1; unclear D gene. Germline V lookup: CDR1 MNHEY, CDR2 SVGEGT. Between the trimmed V and J ends, which lost 2 bases and 8 bases, there was a span of 4 bases. This CDR3 is 11 amino acids long.

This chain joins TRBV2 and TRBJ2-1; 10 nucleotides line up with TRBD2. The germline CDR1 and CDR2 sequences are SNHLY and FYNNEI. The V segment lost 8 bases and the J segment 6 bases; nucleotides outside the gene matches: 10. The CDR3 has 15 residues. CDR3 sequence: CASYWTSGPPNEQFF. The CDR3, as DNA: TGTGCCAGCTATTGGACTAGCGGCCCTCCCAATGAGCAGTTCTTC.

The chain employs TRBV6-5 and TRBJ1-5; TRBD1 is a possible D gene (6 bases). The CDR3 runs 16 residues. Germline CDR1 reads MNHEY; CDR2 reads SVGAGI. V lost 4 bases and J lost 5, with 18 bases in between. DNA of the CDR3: TGTGCCAGCAGTTCTACCCACGGACAGACGCATCAGCCCCAGCATTTT. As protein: CASSSTHGQTHQPQHF.